This T cell receptor (beta chain) was sequenced in a study of blood T cell repertoires in COVID-19. Across the whole study: Samples taken during acute and convalescent COVID-19 were collected in the United States, Italy and Spain. Sample material is recorded as cDNA or gDNA derived from T cells, B-cell-depleted T cells, or PBMCs.

Germline-derived CDR1 and CDR2 are MDHEN and SYDVKM. The CDR3 runs 16 residues. Unmatched junction bases numbered 7, after V lost 6 bases and J lost 0 bases. Original analysis: From reference gene primer amplification, estimates of nucleated cell counts were derived. Sequenced by immunoSEQ multiplex PCR; TCRdb stores in-frame clones only, minus some. The DNA was the basis for D and trimming; V, J and clone size are from that table. The sample includes approximately 230,000 clones, 65% to 85% of them seen just once. Material: peripheral blood. The sequence derives from a man aged 80 or over with acute or convalescent COVID-19. This rearrangement joins TRBV28 to TRBJ2-3, with 9 bases identical to TRBD1. CDR3 sequence reads: CASRVTGGESTDTQYF. CDR3 DNA sequence: TGTGCCAGCAGGGTCACAGGGGGCGAAAGCACAGATACGCAGTATTTT.